The 17 T cell receptor beta chains presented below share a single source sample, sequenced in a study of early T cells in non-severe SARS-CoV-2 infection. TCRdb passed the 5' RACE reads through MiXCR, listing each CDR3 protein once. The top ten hold about 17% of the sample, which has some 38,000 distinct CDR3 sequences, 4.6% seen once. The sample comprised whole blood. These receptors all come from an adult who was a healthcare worker with PCR-confirmed SARS-CoV-2 infection or an uninfected control (not recorded which).

The gene calls are TRBV3-1 and TRBJ2-1; TRBD1 agrees at 9 bases. V shed 3 bases and J 6 bases; nucleotides not matched to a gene: 9. CDR3 length: 16 amino acids. The germline V gene encodes CDR1 LGHDT and CDR2 YNNKEL (reference sequence). DNA for the CDR3: TGTGCCAGCAGCCATTCCGGGACAGGGTCGTTCAATGAGCAGTTCTTC. Residues: CASSHSGTGSFNEQFF.

This clonotype was recorded at least ten times. The chain carries TRBV20-1 and TRBJ2-1, with D maybe TRBD1 (6 bases). Germline V lookup: CDR1 DFQATT, CDR2 SNEGSKA (reference sequence). This CDR3 comprises 13 residues. The V end was cut by 7 bases, the J end by 8 bases, with 18 bases between. CDR3 sequence: CSVPGHSPDEQFF. As DNA, the CDR3 is TGCAGTGTGCCGGGACACTCGCCCGATGAGCAGTTCTTC.

This clonotype is large (0.1 to 1%). The V gene is TRBV6-5, the J gene TRBJ2-1, with a tentative D call TRBD2 (7 bases). The ends were cut back, 4 bases at V and 5 bases at J, with 15 bases in the middle. Germline V lookup: CDR1 MNHEY, CDR2 SVGAGI. CDR3 size: 15 residues. The CDR3 DNA is TGTGCCAGCAGTTGGGGGGGCGAGGGCAACAATGAGCAGTTCTTC. It translates to CASSWGGEGNNEQFF.

This clonotype was counted a few times. The chain couples TRBV29-1 to TRBJ2-1; D remains ambiguous. V was trimmed by 4 bases and J by 0 bases, leaving 7 bases between them. This CDR3 has 13 amino acids. Germline CDR1 and CDR2: SQVTM and ANQGSEA. CDR3 in DNA: TGCAGCGTTGGTCAGATCTCCTACAATGAGCAGTTCTTC. Protein sequence: CSVGQISYNEQFF.

This clonotype has ten or more counts. The chain combines TRBV3-1 with TRBJ2-1; a possible D gene is TRBD2 (7 bases). The CDR3 covers 18 residues. Trimming took 0 bases from V and 5 from J, leaving 20 bases between them. Germline V gene lookup returns CDR1 LGHDT and CDR2 YNNKEL (reference sequence). CDR3 in amino acids: CASSQDHPHRGGNNEQFF. In nucleotides, the CDR3 is TGTGCCAGCAGCCAAGACCACCCTCATAGGGGGGGGAACAATGAGCAGTTCTTC.

V is TRBV3-1 and J is TRBJ2-7; D not resolved. V lost 2 bases and J lost 6, with 5 bases in between. Per the germline V gene, CDR1 is LGHDT and CDR2 is YNNKEL (reference sequence). This CDR3 comprises 11 residues. The CDR3 coding sequence is TGTGCCAGCAGCCAATTGGGCGAGCAGTACTTC. Its translation is CASSQLGEQYF.

In this sample, this clonotype turned up many times. This chain joins TRBV3-1 and TRBJ1-2; D is possibly TRBD1 (6 bases). The CDR3 consists of 15 residues. In germline, CDR1 is LGHDT, CDR2 YNNKEL (reference sequence). The V and J ends lost 0 bases and 4 bases respectively, with 12 bases between them. The CDR3 DNA sequence: TGTGCCAGCAGCCAAGATCCGGACAGCTTCTATGGCTACACCTTC. It encodes CASSQDPDSFYGYTF.

This clonotype was seen ten or more times. The chain has TRBV9 and TRBJ2-1, with a tentative D call TRBD1 (6 bases). Germline V gives CDR1 SGDLS, CDR2 YYNGEE. V was clipped by 2 bases and J by 8 bases, with 14 bases between them. The CDR3 has 14 residues. Here the CDR3 reads CASSVNTGLDEQFF. In DNA form, the CDR3 reads TGTGCCAGCAGCGTGAATACAGGGCTGGATGAGCAGTTCTTC.

The genes are TRBV5-4 and TRBJ2-1; 10 positions agree with TRBD2. Trimming removed 4 bases from V and 7 bases from J; junction bases left unmatched: 8. Germline CDR1 reads SGHNT; CDR2 reads YYREEE (reference sequence). The CDR3 totals 15 residues. The CDR3: CASSHRASGGNEQFF. DNA for the CDR3: TGTGCCAGCAGCCACCGGGCTAGCGGGGGTAATGAGCAGTTCTTC.

There are many counts of this clonotype. The chain employs TRBV10-3 and TRBJ2-3; the match to TRBD1 covers 7 bases. CDR1 and CDR2 from the germline V gene are ENHRY and SYGVKD. V lost 2 bases and J lost 1; bases outside the gene matches: 0. The CDR3 is made up of 14 amino acids. The chain's CDR3 is CAISEDRGTDTQYF. The CDR3 coding sequence is TGTGCCATCAGTGAGGACAGGGGCACAGATACGCAGTATTTT.

This clonotype was counted ten times or more. V and J are TRBV20-1 and TRBJ1-6, with a weak D call TRBD1 (5 bases). V shed 0 bases and J shed 7 bases, with 10 bases lying between them. The germline CDR1 and CDR2 sequences are DFQATT and SNEGSKA (reference sequence). This CDR3 region has 14 residues. CDR3 region: CSARESQGNSPLHF. The CDR3 DNA reads as TGCAGTGCTAGAGAAAGCCAGGGAAATTCACCCCTCCACTTT.

This clonotype was picked up many times. V and J are TRBV12-3 or TRBV12-4 and TRBJ2-2; D uncertain. V lost 2 bases to trimming and J lost 4 bases, with 8 bases between them. This CDR3 has 14 residues. The CDR3 DNA is TGTGCCAGCAGTTTAACTACAAGCACCGGGGAGCTGTTTTTT. It is translated as CASSLTTSTGELFF.

This clonotype has a count of ten or more. The chain couples TRBV3-1 to TRBJ2-1; the match to TRBD2 covers 16 bases. The CDR3 is 15 amino acids. V gave up 5 bases and J gave up 9 bases; unmatched junction bases: 4. The germline gives CDR1 LGHDT, CDR2 YNNKEL (reference sequence). The CDR3 loop is CASSGTSGGALEQFF. CDR3 coding DNA: TGTGCCAGCAGCGGGACTAGCGGGGGGGCCCTTGAGCAGTTCTTC.

This clonotype was seen ten or more times. The chain links TRBV6-2 or TRBV6-3 to TRBJ2-7; no clear D gene. The germline V and J ends were trimmed by 4 bases and 0 bases, with 7 bases remaining between them. The germline V gene has CDR1 MNHEY and CDR2 SVGEGT. The CDR3 is 13 residues long. The CDR3 DNA follows: TGTGCCAGCAGTTCGACTGCCTCCTACGAGCAGTACTTC. Encoded protein: CASSSTASYEQYF.

This clonotype was detected ten times or more. The chain carries TRBV20-1 and TRBJ2-1; D remains ambiguous. V dropped 3 bases and J dropped 7 bases, with 7 bases sitting between them. The CDR3 length is 11 residues. Per germline, CDR1 DFQATT and CDR2 SNEGSKA (reference sequence). The DNA of the CDR3 is TGCAGTGCTAGCATTAGTAATGAGCAGTTCTTC. This codes for CSASISNEQFF.

The sample holds many counts of this clonotype. The chain joins TRBV7-9 to TRBJ2-1; 8 positions match TRBD2. Trimming removed 8 bases from V and 9 bases from J; junction bases left unmatched: 9. The CDR3 runs to 13 residues. The germline CDR1 and CDR2 sequences are SEHNR and FQNEAQ (reference sequence). This chain's CDR3 is CASCLSGGFEQFF. The CDR3 DNA is TGTGCCAGCTGTTTAAGCGGGGGCTTTGAGCAGTTCTTC. The entire variable domain, with the rest obtained from reference TRBV7-9 and TRBJ2-1, is as follows: DTGVSQNPRHKITKRGQNVTFRCDPISEHNRLYWYRQTLGQGPEFLTYFQNEAQLEKSRLLSDRFSAERPKGSFSTLEIQRTEQGDSAMYLCASCLSGGFEQFFGPGTRLTVL.

Many counts were recorded for this clonotype. The chain uses TRBV6-5 and TRBJ2-1, with 11 nucleotides matching TRBD2. This CDR3 contains 14 residues. The germline V gene encodes CDR1 MNHEY and CDR2 SVGAGI. Trimming at V came to 8 bases and at J to 6 bases, leaving 6 bases not matched to a gene. The CDR3 DNA reads TGTGCCAGCCAACGACTAGCGGGGAGCAATGAGCAGTTCTTC. Protein product: CASQRLAGSNEQFF.